These 14 T cell receptor beta chains were sequenced from one sample in a study of shared clonotypes between healthy human individuals. TCRdb keeps only in-frame clones here, not all; method: immunoSEQ multiplex PCR. The data show 2,500,000 or so clones, 93% seen once. Sequencing used naive CD4+ T cells from PBMCs. As for subset: CD45RA+ positively selected. The receptors were sampled from a man between 18 and 35 years old in good health. Some clones in this sample may be carry-over from other donors' samples.

The V call is TRBV6-5, the J call TRBJ2-3, with D perhaps TRBD1 (6 bases). The germline V and J ends were trimmed by 4 bases and 4 bases, with 18 bases remaining between them. The V gene's germline CDR1 is MNHEY and CDR2 SVGAGI. The CDR3 has 16 amino acids. The CDR3 spells CASSSSRGGVADTQYF. CDR3 nucleotide sequence: TGTGCCAGCAGTTCAAGCAGGGGTGGGGTAGCAGATACGCAGTATTTT.

This chain connects TRBV7-9 to TRBJ2-1, with D hard to call. Germline assignment: CDR1 SEHNR and CDR2 FQNEAQ (reference sequence). V shed 3 bases and J shed 9 bases, with 6 bases lying between them. This CDR3 comprises 11 residues. The CDR3 region is CASSFFSEQFF. CDR3 nucleotides: TGTGCCAGCAGCTTCTTCAGTGAGCAGTTCTTC.

The V and J genes are TRBV5-1 and TRBJ2-7; 9 nucleotides agree with TRBD2. There are 14 residues in the CDR3. Germline V gene data show CDR1 as SGHRS and CDR2 as YFSETQ. The V segment lost 4 bases and the J segment 5 bases; nucleotides outside the gene matches: 7. The CDR3 here is CASSQTSGSHEQYF. CDR3 sequence (DNA): TGCGCCAGCAGCCAGACTAGCGGAAGCCACGAGCAGTACTTC. Variable domain in full (rest from reference TRBV5-1 and TRBJ2-7): KAGVTQTPRYLIKTRGQQVTLSCSPISGHRSVSWYQQTPGQGLQFLFEYFSETQRNKGNFPGRFSGRQFSNSRSEMNVSTLELGDSALYLCASSQTSGSHEQYFGPGTRLTVT.

Comment on this clone: This sample includes further DNA sequences coding for the same CDR3. The chain employs TRBV28 and TRBJ1-3; D unresolved. CDR3 size: 13 residues. V was pared by 2 bases and J by 2 bases, with 4 bases between. The germline V gene encodes CDR1 MDHEN and CDR2 SYDVKM. CDR3 amino acids: CASSLGAGNTIYF. Here the CDR3 DNA reads TGTGCCAGCAGTTTAGGGGCTGGAAACACCATATATTTT.

The V call is TRBV9, the J call TRBJ1-2, with 8 bases that match TRBD1. The CDR3 spans 15 residues. V gave up 4 bases and J gave up 4 bases; unmatched junction bases: 9. Germline V gene sequence: CDR1 SGDLS, CDR2 YYNGEE. The CDR3 nucleotides read TGTGCCAGCAGCCCCCAGGGGGCGCAGACCTATGGCTACACCTTC. This encodes CASSPQGAQTYGYTF.

V gene TRBV7-8 combines with J gene TRBJ1-2; 8 positions agree with TRBD1. Germline V gene data show CDR1 as SGHVS and CDR2 as FQNEAQ. V was clipped by 5 bases and J by 8 bases; unmatched bases: 4. There are 12 residues in the CDR3. The CDR3 reads CASSQGAGGYTF. CDR3 nucleotide sequence: TGTGCCAGCAGCCAGGGGGCGGGCGGCTACACCTTC.

The chain joins TRBV7-2 to TRBJ2-1; 10 bases align to TRBD2. This CDR3 spans 17 amino acids. Germline CDR1 is SGHTA and CDR2 is FQGNSA. Losses at the gene ends were 5 bases for V and 7 bases for J; bases not matched to a gene: 14. The CDR3 spells CASSEEVASGSRNEQFF. For the CDR3, the DNA is TGTGCCAGCAGCGAAGAAGTGGCTAGCGGGAGTCGAAATGAGCAGTTCTTC.

The V gene is TRBV7-9, the J gene TRBJ1-1; D possibly corresponds to TRBD1 (6 bases). The V gene's germline CDR1 is SEHNR and CDR2 FQNEAQ (reference sequence). V was trimmed by 2 bases and J by 5 bases, leaving 12 bases between them. The length of the CDR3 is 14 residues. The CDR3 region has the DNA TGTGCCAGCAGCTTATTATCAGGGGAAACTGAAGCTTTCTTT. This codes for CASSLLSGETEAFF.

This chain connects TRBV10-3 to TRBJ2-7; D gene ambiguous. Trimming left V 3 bases short and J 2 bases short, with 11 bases between. This CDR3 is built from 14 residues. Looked up from germline, CDR1 is ENHRY and CDR2 is SYGVKD. The CDR3 loop is CAISDPGSTYEQYF. The CDR3 DNA reads as TGTGCCATCAGTGACCCTGGCAGCACCTACGAGCAGTACTTC.

This sequence joins TRBV7-9 and TRBJ2-5, with TRBD2 matching 14 bases. The CDR3 has 16 residues. V shed 0 bases and J 5 bases; nucleotides not matched to a gene: 2. The V gene's germline CDR1 is SEHNR and CDR2 FQNEAQ (reference sequence). The CDR3 loop is CASSLAGLAGVETQYF. The CDR3 bases are TGTGCCAGCAGCTTAGCGGGACTAGCGGGAGTGGAGACCCAGTACTTC.

The J gene is TRBJ1-4, the V gene TRBV5-1; TRBD1 aligns across 10 bases. V dropped 4 bases and J dropped 8; count of bases not matched to a gene: 8. Germline V gene lookup returns CDR1 SGHRS and CDR2 YFSETQ. The CDR3 length is 15 residues. DNA for the CDR3: TGCGCCAGCAGCCTCCGGACAGGGGGTAAGGAAAAACTGTTTTTT. Translating gives CASSLRTGGKEKLFF.

The rearrangement joins TRBV6-5 to TRBJ2-7; D possibly corresponds to TRBD1 (5 bases). This CDR3 has 12 amino acids. V was trimmed by 4 bases and J by 2 bases, leaving 6 bases between them. Germline CDR1 is MNHEY and CDR2 is SVGAGI. The CDR3: CASSSRAYEQYF. The CDR3 region has the DNA TGTGCCAGCAGTTCCAGGGCCTACGAGCAGTACTTC.

V usage is TRBV5-1 and J usage is TRBJ2-1, with 11 bases matching TRBD2. The CDR3 totals 18 residues. From germline, CDR1 is SGHRS and CDR2 YFSETQ. J was trimmed by 0 bases and V by 0 bases; bases with no gene match: 5. The CDR3 nucleotides read TGCGCCAGCAGCTTGGGACTAGCGGGATATCTCTCCTACAATGAGCAGTTCTTC. Protein product: CASSLGLAGYLSYNEQFF.

The chain carries TRBV5-1 and TRBJ2-1; the D is unclear. The V and J ends lost 2 bases and 5 bases respectively, with 5 bases between them. The CDR3 contains 12 residues. Germline V gives CDR1 SGHRS, CDR2 YFSETQ. The CDR3 sequence: CASSFQNNEQFF. The CDR3 DNA reads TGCGCCAGCAGCTTCCAGAACAATGAGCAGTTCTTC.